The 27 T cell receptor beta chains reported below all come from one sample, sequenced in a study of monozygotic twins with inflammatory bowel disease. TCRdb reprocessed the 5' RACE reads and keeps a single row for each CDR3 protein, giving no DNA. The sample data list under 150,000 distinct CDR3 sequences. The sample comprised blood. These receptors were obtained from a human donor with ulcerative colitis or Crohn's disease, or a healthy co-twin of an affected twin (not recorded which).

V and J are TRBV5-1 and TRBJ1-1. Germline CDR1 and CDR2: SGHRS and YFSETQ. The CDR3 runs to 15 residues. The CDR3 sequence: CASSAQGRDGTEAFF. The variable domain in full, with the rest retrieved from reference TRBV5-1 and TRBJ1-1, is KAGVTQTPRYLIKTRGQQVTLSCSPISGHRSVSWYQQTPGQGLQFLFEYFSETQRNKGNFPGRFSGRQFSNSRSEMNVSTLELGDSALYLCASSAQGRDGTEAFFGQGTRLTVV.

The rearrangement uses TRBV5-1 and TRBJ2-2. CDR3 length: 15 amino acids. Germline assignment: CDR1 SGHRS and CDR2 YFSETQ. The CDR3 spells CASSATPEYTGELFF.

The CDR3 loop reads CASSSIKGQGRTGELFF. The chain employs TRBV6-2 or TRBV6-3 and TRBJ2-2; the D call of TRBD1 rests on TCRdb alone, since no DNA is present to check it. This CDR3 spans 17 amino acids. Germline values: CDR1 MNHEY, CDR2 SVGEGT.

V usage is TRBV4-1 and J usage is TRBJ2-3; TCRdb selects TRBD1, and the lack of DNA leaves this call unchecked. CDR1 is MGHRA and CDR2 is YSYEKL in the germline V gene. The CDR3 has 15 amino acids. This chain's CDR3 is CASSHTPQGTDTQYF.

This CDR3 is CASRAGTLSYNEQFF. The chain couples TRBV19 to TRBJ2-1; TCRdb outputs TRBD1, but without DNA this stays unchecked. Per germline, CDR1 LNHDA and CDR2 SQIVND (reference sequence). This CDR3 is built from 15 residues.

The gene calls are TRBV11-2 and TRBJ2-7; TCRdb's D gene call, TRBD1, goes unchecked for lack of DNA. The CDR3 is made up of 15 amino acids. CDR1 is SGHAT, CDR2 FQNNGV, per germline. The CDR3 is CASSLVPGQGYEQYF.

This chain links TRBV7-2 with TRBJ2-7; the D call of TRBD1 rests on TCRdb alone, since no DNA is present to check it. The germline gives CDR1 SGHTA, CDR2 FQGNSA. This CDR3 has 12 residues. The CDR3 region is CASSLNRDEQYF.

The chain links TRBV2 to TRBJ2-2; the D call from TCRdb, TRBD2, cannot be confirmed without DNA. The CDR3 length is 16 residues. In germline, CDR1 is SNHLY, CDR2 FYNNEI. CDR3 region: CASSEVGLVGTGELFF.

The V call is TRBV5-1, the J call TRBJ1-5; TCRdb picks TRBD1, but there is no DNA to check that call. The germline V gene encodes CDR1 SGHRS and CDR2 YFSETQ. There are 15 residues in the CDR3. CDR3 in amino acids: CASSLWGDGNQPQHF.

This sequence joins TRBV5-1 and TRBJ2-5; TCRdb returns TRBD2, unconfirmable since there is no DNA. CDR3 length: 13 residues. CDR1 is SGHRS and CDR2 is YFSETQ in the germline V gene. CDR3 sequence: CASGGGYQETQYF.

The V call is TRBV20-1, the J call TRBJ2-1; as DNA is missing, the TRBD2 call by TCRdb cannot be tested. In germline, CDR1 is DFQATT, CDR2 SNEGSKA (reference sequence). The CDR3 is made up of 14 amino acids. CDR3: CSASSGRSYNEQFF.

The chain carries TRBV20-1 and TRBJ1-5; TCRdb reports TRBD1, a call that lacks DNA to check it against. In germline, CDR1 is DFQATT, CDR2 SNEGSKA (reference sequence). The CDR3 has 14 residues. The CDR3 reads CSARARELDQPQHF.

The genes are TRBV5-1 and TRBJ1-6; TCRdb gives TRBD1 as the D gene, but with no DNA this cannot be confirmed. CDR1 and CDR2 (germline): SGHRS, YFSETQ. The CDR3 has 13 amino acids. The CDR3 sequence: CASSWGTDRALHF.

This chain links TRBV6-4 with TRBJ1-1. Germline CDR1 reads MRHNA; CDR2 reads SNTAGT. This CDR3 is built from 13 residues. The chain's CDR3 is CASSVWANTEAFF.

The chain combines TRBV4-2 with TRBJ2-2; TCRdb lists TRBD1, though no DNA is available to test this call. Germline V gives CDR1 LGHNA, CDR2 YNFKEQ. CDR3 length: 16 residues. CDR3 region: CASSLSDRANTGELFF.

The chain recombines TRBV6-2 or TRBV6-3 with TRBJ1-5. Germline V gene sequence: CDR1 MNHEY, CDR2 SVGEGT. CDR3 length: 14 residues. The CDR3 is CASSYGNSNQPQHF.

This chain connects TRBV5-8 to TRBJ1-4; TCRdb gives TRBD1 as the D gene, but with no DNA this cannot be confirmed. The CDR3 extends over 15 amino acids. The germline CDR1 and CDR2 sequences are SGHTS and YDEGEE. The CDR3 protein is CASSIGTGADEKLFF.

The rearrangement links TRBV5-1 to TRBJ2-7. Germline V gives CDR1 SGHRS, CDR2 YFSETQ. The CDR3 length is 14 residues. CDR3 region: CASSLGTSNYEQYF.

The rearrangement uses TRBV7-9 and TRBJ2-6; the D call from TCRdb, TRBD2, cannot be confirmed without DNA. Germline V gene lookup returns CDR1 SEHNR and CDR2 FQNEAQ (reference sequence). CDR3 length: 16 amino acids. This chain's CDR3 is CASSSVLGSGANVLTF.

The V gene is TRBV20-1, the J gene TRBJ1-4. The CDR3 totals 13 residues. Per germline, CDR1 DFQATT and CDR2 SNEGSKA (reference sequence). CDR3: CSGRGSANEKLFF.

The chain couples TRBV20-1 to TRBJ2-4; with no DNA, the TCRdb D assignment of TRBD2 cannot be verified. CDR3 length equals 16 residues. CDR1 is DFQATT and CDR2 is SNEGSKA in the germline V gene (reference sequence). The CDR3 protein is CSAKRGGASAKNIQYF.

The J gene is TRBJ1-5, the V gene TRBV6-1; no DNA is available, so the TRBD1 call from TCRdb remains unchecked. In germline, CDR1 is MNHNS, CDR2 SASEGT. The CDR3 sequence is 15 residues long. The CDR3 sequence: CASSPQGIGNQPQHF.

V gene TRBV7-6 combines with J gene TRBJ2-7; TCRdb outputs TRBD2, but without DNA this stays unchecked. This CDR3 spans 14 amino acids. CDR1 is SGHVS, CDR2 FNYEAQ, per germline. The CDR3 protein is CASSPADTSYEQYF.

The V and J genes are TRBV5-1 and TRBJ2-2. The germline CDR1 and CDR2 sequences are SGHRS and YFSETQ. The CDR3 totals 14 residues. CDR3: CASSPTGTTGELFF. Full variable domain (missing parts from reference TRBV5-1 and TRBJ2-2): KAGVTQTPRYLIKTRGQQVTLSCSPISGHRSVSWYQQTPGQGLQFLFEYFSETQRNKGNFPGRFSGRQFSNSRSEMNVSTLELGDSALYLCASSPTGTTGELFFGEGSRLTVL.

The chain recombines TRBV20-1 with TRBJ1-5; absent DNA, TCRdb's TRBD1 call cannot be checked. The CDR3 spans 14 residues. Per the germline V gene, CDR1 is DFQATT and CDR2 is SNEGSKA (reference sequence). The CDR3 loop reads CSADDRHSNQPQHF.

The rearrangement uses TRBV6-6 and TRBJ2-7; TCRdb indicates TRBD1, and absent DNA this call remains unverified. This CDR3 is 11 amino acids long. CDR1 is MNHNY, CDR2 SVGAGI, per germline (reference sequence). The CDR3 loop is CASTGQYEQYF.

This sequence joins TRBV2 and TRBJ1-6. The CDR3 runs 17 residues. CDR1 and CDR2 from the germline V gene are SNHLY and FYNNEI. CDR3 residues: CASSPPAGFGPSSPLHF.